This is a list of T cell receptor beta chains from one sample in a study of T cell repertoires in cytomegalovirus infection. One entry per CDR3 protein results from TCRdb running MiXCR on the reads. There are 200,000 to 250,000 distinct CDR3 sequences in the sample; around 6.6% occur only once, and around 6% lies in the top ten. Sample: PBMCs. These TCRs come from a human donor in good health (CMV status not recorded). Some clones in this sample may be carry-over from other donors' samples. The CDR3 runs from the conserved cysteine through the conserved F or W. The order of the fields is J gene, clone size, D gene, V gene, CDR3 DNA, CDR3 protein. The D gene is left open where the match is weak. Size values are once, few and many counts, or a class for expanded clones, and some rows have none.

j_call: TRBJ2-7; clone_size: NA; d_call: NA; v_call: TRBV20-1; cdr3_nt: TGCAGTGCTAGAGATCCCAGGGGAAGTCCCGAGCAGTACTTC; cdr3_aa: CSARDPRGSPEQYF
j_call: TRBJ2-3; clone_size: NA; d_call: TRBD2; v_call: TRBV2; cdr3_nt: TGTGCCAGCCTGGGTGGGACTAGCGGGGGCCGTACAGATACGCAGTATTTT; cdr3_aa: CASLGGTSGGRTDTQYF
j_call: TRBJ2-7; clone_size: few; d_call: NA; v_call: TRBV15; cdr3_nt: TGTGCCACCAGCATGTGGGGGGAACCTAGCTCCTACGAGCAGTACTTC; cdr3_aa: CATSMWGEPSSYEQYF
j_call: TRBJ2-7; clone_size: many; d_call: NA; v_call: TRBV5-1; cdr3_nt: TGCGCCAGCAGCTTGGTGGAGGGTTCCTACGAGCAGTACTTC; cdr3_aa: CASSLVEGSYEQYF
j_call: TRBJ2-7; clone_size: NA; d_call: NA; v_call: TRBV2; cdr3_nt: TGTGCCAGCAGTGAAGCCTCGTCGGACGAGCAGTACTTC; cdr3_aa: CASSEASSDEQYF
j_call: TRBJ1-5; clone_size: few; d_call: NA; v_call: TRBV20-1; cdr3_nt: TGCAGTGCTAGACTGGGGGGGATTAGCAATCAGCCCCAGCATTTT; cdr3_aa: CSARLGGISNQPQHF
j_call: TRBJ1-5; clone_size: many; d_call: TRBD1; v_call: TRBV6-2/TRBV6-3; cdr3_nt: TGTGCCAGCAGGAGGACAGGGAAAGCGGTCAGCAATCAGCCCCAGCATTTT; cdr3_aa: CASRRTGKAVSNQPQHF
j_call: TRBJ1-5; clone_size: few; d_call: TRBD1; v_call: TRBV6-2/TRBV6-3; cdr3_nt: TGTGCCAGCTCACTTCGGGACAGTAGCAATCAGCCCCAGCATTTT; cdr3_aa: CASSLRDSSNQPQHF
j_call: TRBJ2-5; clone_size: many; d_call: TRBD2; v_call: TRBV6-6; cdr3_nt: TGTGCCAGCAGCCCAGGGAGCGGGGGGGCAGGGGAGACCCAGTACTTC; cdr3_aa: CASSPGSGGAGETQYF
j_call: TRBJ2-2; clone_size: many; d_call: NA; v_call: TRBV6-2/TRBV6-3; cdr3_nt: TGTGCCAGCAGTTTCCAGTTCGCGAACACCGGGGAGCTGTTTTTT; cdr3_aa: CASSFQFANTGELFF
j_call: TRBJ1-2; clone_size: many; d_call: NA; v_call: TRBV7-8; cdr3_nt: TGTGCCAGCAGCCGGACTGCTTCCTATGGCTACACCTTC; cdr3_aa: CASSRTASYGYTF
j_call: TRBJ2-6; clone_size: many; d_call: NA; v_call: TRBV6-6; cdr3_nt: TGTGCCAGCAGTACCCATGACTCTGGGGCCAACGTCCTGACTTTC; cdr3_aa: CASSTHDSGANVLTF